These 17 T cell receptor beta chains originate from one sample sequenced in a study of radiotherapy plus CTLA-4 blockade in lung cancer. TCRdb keeps only in-frame clones here, not all; method: immunoSEQ multiplex PCR. The sample contains about 97,000 clones, around 74% of which appear only once. This specimen consisted of peripheral blood, obtained from a patient treated with radiotherapy plus ipilimumab. These receptors were obtained from a human donor with non-small cell lung cancer who had a partial response to radiotherapy plus ipilimumab. Some clones in this sample may be carry-over from other donors' samples.

This clone has only one observation. The V gene is TRBV7-2, the J gene TRBJ2-2, with a tentative D call TRBD1 (5 bases). The CDR3 is 16 amino acids. Germline V gene lookup returns CDR1 SGHTA and CDR2 FQGNSA. Trimming cost V 5 bases and J 1 base, with 14 bases left between them. This CDR3 is CASSRRQSRNTGELFF. DNA of the CDR3: TGTGCCAGCAGCAGACGACAGTCTAGGAACACCGGGGAGCTGTTTTTT.

About this clone: The identical CDR3 is also encoded by other nucleotide sequences in the sample. The chain combines TRBV19 with TRBJ2-3; 13 nucleotides agree with TRBD2. The V and J ends lost 4 bases and 5 bases, in that order; junction bases with no gene match: 12. The CDR3 totals 18 residues. Germline CDR1 reads LNHDA; CDR2 reads SQIVND (reference sequence). This CDR3 is CASSTFETSGRMGDTQYF. The CDR3 region has the DNA TGTGCCAGTAGTACTTTCGAGACTAGCGGGAGGATGGGAGATACGCAGTATTTT.

The rearrangement joins TRBV30 to TRBJ2-7, with 9 bases fitting TRBD1. Germline loops: CDR1 GTSNPN, CDR2 SVGIG (reference sequence). This CDR3 has 13 amino acids. V shed 4 bases and J 4 bases; nucleotides not matched to a gene: 5. CDR3 protein: CAWTGTGRYEQYF. For the CDR3, the DNA is TGTGCCTGGACCGGGACAGGGAGGTACGAGCAGTACTTC.

This chain connects TRBV7-3 to TRBJ2-1, with 7 bases matching TRBD1. Germline CDR1 reads SGHTA; CDR2 reads FQGTGA. V dropped 5 bases and J dropped 15; count of bases not matched to a gene: 13. The CDR3 runs 13 residues. The CDR3 bases are TGTGCCAGCAGCCAACGACAGGGAATGATCTTGTTCTTC. Its protein product is CASSQRQGMILFF.

The J gene is TRBJ1-1, the V gene TRBV7-9; D not certain. This CDR3 has 15 amino acids. Germline V gives CDR1 SEHNR, CDR2 FQNEAQ (reference sequence). V was pared by 4 bases and J by 1 base, with 13 bases between. CDR3 nucleotide sequence: TGTGCCAGCAGCTCGGGGATTCGGGGGAACACTGAAGCTTTCTTT. It yields the protein CASSSGIRGNTEAFF.

This chain uses TRBV7-8 with TRBJ1-1, with D maybe TRBD1 (5 bases). Germline assignment: CDR1 SGHVS and CDR2 FQNEAQ. This CDR3 comprises 15 residues. Trimming shortened V by 2 bases and J by 1 base, and 11 bases separated the two germline ends. The CDR3 DNA reads as TGTGCCAGCAGCTTATCTCGGGGGGGGAACACTGAAGCTTTCTTT. This encodes CASSLSRGGNTEAFF.

V is TRBV19 and J is TRBJ2-1, with 13 bases identical to TRBD2. The CDR3 covers 16 residues. CDR1 and CDR2 from the germline V gene are LNHDA and SQIVND (reference sequence). V was clipped by 5 bases and J by 8 bases; unmatched bases: 9. CDR3 sequence (DNA): TGTGCCAGTAGTTTGACTAGCGGGGGGCCCCGGGATGAGCAGTTCTTC. Translated, it gives CASSLTSGGPRDEQFF.

This clone was seen more than once but under ten times. The chain links TRBV6-5 to TRBJ2-7; 7 bases are a match to TRBD1. The V segment lost 6 bases and the J segment 2 bases; nucleotides outside the gene matches: 10. The CDR3 is 15 residues long. The germline V gene has CDR1 MNHEY and CDR2 SVGAGI. The CDR3 bases are TGTGCCAGCAGGCAACGACAGGGTTTGACCTACGAGCAGTACTTC. This encodes CASRQRQGLTYEQYF.

The rearrangement links TRBV6-1 to TRBJ2-1; TRBD2 matches 8 bases. Germline values: CDR1 MNHNS, CDR2 SASEGT. The CDR3 totals 14 residues. V lost 4 bases, J lost 4 bases, and 3 bases stayed unmatched. DNA of the CDR3: TGTGCCAGCAGTGCGGGGGGGCCTTACAATGAGCAGTTCTTC. Protein product: CASSAGGPYNEQFF.

The V and J genes are TRBV5-1 and TRBJ2-1; 7 bases align to TRBD1. The CDR3 extends over 16 amino acids. CDR1 is SGHRS and CDR2 is YFSETQ in the germline V gene. The V gene end was trimmed by 0 bases and the J gene end by 0 bases; junction bases not matched to a gene: 3. The CDR3 bases are TGCGCCAGCAGCTTGGCACAGGGGAGCTCCTACAATGAGCAGTTCTTC. It yields the protein CASSLAQGSSYNEQFF.

The rearrangement links TRBV25-1 to TRBJ2-4; D possibly corresponds to TRBD2 (6 bases). V dropped 6 bases and J dropped 6 bases, with 9 bases sitting between them. This CDR3 has 12 amino acids. Germline CDR1 MGHDK, CDR2 SYGVNS. CDR3: CASRGTPNIQYF. The CDR3 DNA sequence: TGTGCCAGCAGAGGGACTCCAAACATTCAGTACTTC. Using reference TRBV25-1 and TRBJ2-4 for the parts outside the CDR3, the full variable domain is EADIYQTPRYLVIGTGKKITLECSQTMGHDKMYWYQQDPGMELHLIHYSYGVNSTEKGDLSSESTVSRIRTEHFPLTLESARPSHTSQYLCASRGTPNIQYFGAGTRLSVL.

In this sample, this clone turned up many times. J is TRBJ2-7 and V is TRBV6-6, with a weak D call TRBD2 (5 bases). There are 15 residues in the CDR3. Germline CDR1 MNHNY, CDR2 SVGAGI (reference sequence). Trimming removed 5 bases from V and 7 bases from J, with 21 bases in between. DNA for the CDR3: TGTGCCAGCAGTCCGGAAAGCGGTATTTCGGGGGAGCAGTACTTC. Encoded protein: CASSPESGISGEQYF.

This chain connects TRBV2 to TRBJ1-1, with D hard to call. V was cut by 6 bases and J by 3 bases, with 5 bases left in between. CDR3 length: 11 residues. CDR1 and CDR2 from the germline V gene are SNHLY and FYNNEI. The DNA for the CDR3 is TGTGCCAGCAGCGTCTACACTGAAGCTTTCTTT. Its translation: CASSVYTEAFF.

This chain uses TRBV7-9 with TRBJ2-1; 9 nucleotides agree with TRBD2. Looked up from germline, CDR1 is SEHNR and CDR2 is FQNEAQ (reference sequence). The CDR3 consists of 16 residues. The V and J ends lost 2 bases and 4 bases, in that order; junction bases with no gene match: 6. The CDR3 spells CASSLTQRGAYNEQFF. The CDR3 nucleotides are TGTGCCAGCAGCTTAACCCAGCGGGGGGCGTACAATGAGCAGTTCTTC.

This chain uses TRBV18 with TRBJ2-7; 10 bases agree with TRBD1. Germline V gene lookup returns CDR1 KGHSH and CDR2 LQKENI. The CDR3 is 15 residues long. With V trimmed by 3 bases and J by 5 bases, 7 bases remained unmatched. The DNA of the CDR3 is TGTGCCAGCTCACCGGTGACAGGGGGCTCAAACGAGCAGTACTTC. It specifies CASSPVTGGSNEQYF.

This clone came up many times. The chain couples TRBV11-3 to TRBJ2-3; 8 nucleotides align to TRBD2. Germline lookup yields CDR1 SGHNT and CDR2 YENEEA. This CDR3 has 15 residues. V lost 1 base to trimming and J lost 1 base; unmatched junction nucleotides: 1. Here the CDR3 DNA reads TGTGCCAGCAGCTTAGGAGCGGGGGGCACAGATACGCAGTATTTT. Protein: CASSLGAGGTDTQYF.

The chain combines TRBV5-6 with TRBJ2-5; 10 bases fit TRBD2. The CDR3 sequence is 15 residues long. Per germline, CDR1 SGHDT and CDR2 YYEEEE. Trimming cost V 0 bases and J 1 base; bases outside gene matches: 0. The CDR3 bases are TGTGCCAGCAGCTTGGGACTAGCGGGCCAAGAGACCCAGTACTTC. It yields the protein CASSLGLAGQETQYF. Filled out from reference TRBV5-6 and TRBJ2-5, the complete variable domain reads DAGVTQSPTHLIKTRGQQVTLRCSPKSGHDTVSWYQQALGQGPQFIFQYYEEEERQRGNFPDRFSGHQFPNYSSELNVNALLLGDSALYLCASSLGLAGQETQYFGPGTRLLVL.